This T cell receptor (beta chain) was captured in a study of CD8+ T cells in alopecia areata. Regarding the study as a whole: Tofacitinib yielded significantly lower scalp clonality and fewer expanded CD8+ clones among the top 100.

Trimming shortened V by 4 bases and J by 0 bases, and 19 bases separated the two germline ends. Germline V gene data show CDR1 as MNHEY and CDR2 as SMNVEV (reference sequence). CDR3 length equals 18 residues. TCR sequencing used cDNA made by reverse transcription of extracted RNA. The data were produced by immunoSEQ multiplex PCR, yet TCRdb's version contains in-frame clones alone and is incomplete. The profile shows approximately 200,000 clones, roughly two fifths of them singletons. For this clone: What it recognizes is unknown.

Treatment noted: oral pan-JAK inhibitor, 5-10 mg twice daily. This receptor was obtained from a human donor with alopecia areata. The rearrangement links TRBV27 to TRBJ2-4, with D perhaps assigned TRBD1 or TRBD2 (6 bases each). The sample was CD4+ T cells sorted from blood, taken at approximately week 36, from a patient treated with tofacitinib. Written as DNA, the CDR3 is TGTGCCAGCAGTTCCACCGGGGGCTTCAATTTAGCCAAAAACATTCAGTACTTC. Amino acids: CASSSTGGFNLAKNIQYF.